This TCR beta chain originates from a study of glioma-infiltrating T cells. Findings and limits, study-wide: Very few CDR3 sequences were shared between tissue and blood. Above-expected tissue-blood divergence occurred in all gliomas, most in low-grade ones.

The V segment lost 1 base and the J segment 5 bases; nucleotides outside the gene matches: 4. The germline V gene has CDR1 SGHDT and CDR2 YYEEEE. CDR3 length equals 15 residues. The iRepertoire nested amplicon-rescue multiplex PCR amplified TCR alpha and beta CDR3s from RNA. Input was 100-400 ng of tissue mRNA or PBMC total RNA. TCRdb reprocessed the multiplex PCR reads via MiXCR and lists one record per CDR3 protein. This sample has 90,000 to 110,000 distinct CDR3 sequences, with less than 30% found just once. Points on this clonotype: The antigen remains undetermined.

Sequencing was carried out using glioma tissue, nonneoplastic brain tissue, or PBMCs (not recorded which). The rearrangement uses TRBV5-6 and TRBJ1-5, with 9 bases matching TRBD1. This sequence was found in a human donor with low-grade glioma or glioblastoma, undergoing nonglioma brain surgery, or in good health (not recorded which). The CDR3, as DNA: TGTGCCAGCAGCTTGAGGGACAGGGAGGATCAGCCCCAGCATTTT. As protein: CASSLRDREDQPQHF.